Each of the 19 T cell receptor beta chains below was sequenced from the same sample in a study of Graves' ophthalmopathy and Graves' hyperthyroidism. Amplification targeted the TCR beta CDR3 regions, with RNA transcripts as the source material. In the first round, RT-PCR was carried out with HTBI primers, and a multiplex PCR formed the second round. Each CDR3 protein is one row after TCRdb ran MiXCR on the multiplex PCR reads. The sample comprises roughly 400,000 distinct CDR3 sequences, about a sixth of which are singletons, and 2% to 3% rests with the top ten. Source material: peripheral blood. These receptors all stem from an adult woman with stable Graves' hyperthyroidism.

This clonotype was seen many times. The chain has TRBV5-1 and TRBJ2-4; D is unclear. V gave up 4 bases and J gave up 0 bases, with 5 bases separating them. The germline gives CDR1 SGHRS, CDR2 YFSETQ. This CDR3 comprises 13 residues. The CDR3 protein is CASSPTAKNIQYF. The DNA of the CDR3 is TGCGCCAGCAGCCCGACAGCCAAAAACATTCAGTACTTC. The whole variable domain, filled in from reference TRBV5-1 and TRBJ2-4, reads KAGVTQTPRYLIKTRGQQVTLSCSPISGHRSVSWYQQTPGQGLQFLFEYFSETQRNKGNFPGRFSGRQFSNSRSEMNVSTLELGDSALYLCASSPTAKNIQYFGAGTRLSVL.

This clonotype was seen ten or more times. The CDR3 region is CASSERRRGYTF. The CDR3 DNA sequence: TGTGCCAGCAGTGAAAGGCGCCGTGGCTACACCTTC. The V gene is TRBV6-1, the J gene TRBJ1-2; no clear D gene. The CDR3 consists of 12 residues. Looked up from germline, CDR1 is MNHNS and CDR2 is SASEGT. The V end was cut by 2 bases, the J end by 7 bases, with 8 bases between.

There are many counts of this clonotype. The CDR3 sequence: CASSPGWTSGSYIYEQYF. CDR3 DNA: TGTGCCAGCAGCCCCGGCTGGACTAGCGGGAGTTATATCTACGAGCAGTACTTC. V usage is TRBV6-2 or TRBV6-3 and J usage is TRBJ2-7; TRBD2 matches at 13 bases. The CDR3 runs to 18 residues. Germline CDR1 is MNHEY and CDR2 is SVGEGT. The J segment lost 3 bases and the V segment lost 6 bases, leaving 14 bases of the junction unmatched.

The table lists this clonotype with many counts. The junction departs from germline at one end; a sequencing error may be responsible. The chain combines TRBV12-3 or TRBV12-4 with TRBJ2-6, with 10 bases aligning to TRBD1. The CDR3 runs 16 residues. CDR3 nucleotides: TGTGCCAGCAGTTCCGGGACAGGGGCTGGGGCCAACGTCCTGACCTTC. This gives the protein CASSSGTGAGANVLTF.

The rearrangement links TRBV30 to TRBJ2-5, with TRBD1 as a possible D gene (6 bases). Germline values: CDR1 GTSNPN, CDR2 SVGIG (reference sequence). V lost 1 base, J lost 2 bases, and 14 bases lay in between. CDR3 size: 15 residues. CDR3 bases: TGTGCCTGGAGTGAGAAACAGGGTCCTCAAGAGACCCAGTACTTC. This gives the protein CAWSEKQGPQETQYF.

This clonotype was found many times. The rearrangement joins TRBV7-2 to TRBJ2-2; D is uncertain. The germline V and J ends were trimmed by 0 bases and 3 bases, with 17 bases remaining between them. The CDR3 is made up of 18 amino acids. The germline V gene encodes CDR1 SGHTA and CDR2 FQGNSA. The CDR3 spells CASSLARWGRWDTGELFF. The CDR3 nucleotides read TGTGCCAGCAGCTTAGCCCGTTGGGGTCGTTGGGACACCGGGGAGCTGTTTTTT.

This clonotype was seen many times. The chain couples TRBV6-1 to TRBJ2-5, with TRBD1 matching 8 bases. CDR3 length: 15 amino acids. V dropped 5 bases and J dropped 0; count of bases not matched to a gene: 5. Germline CDR1 reads MNHNS; CDR2 reads SASEGT. The DNA of the CDR3 is TGTGCCAGCAGTCCAAACAGGGGGTACCAAGAGACCCAGTACTTC. Translated: CASSPNRGYQETQYF.

The rearrangement links TRBV6-5 to TRBJ2-7; 9 nucleotides agree with TRBD2. The CDR3 consists of 14 residues. Germline V lookup: CDR1 MNHEY, CDR2 SVGAGI. The J segment lost 5 bases and the V segment lost 0 bases, leaving 2 bases of the junction unmatched. CDR3 in DNA: TGTGCCAGCAGTTACTCCTCTAGCGGGAACGAGCAGTACTTC. Translated: CASSYSSSGNEQYF.

In its sample, this clonotype was seen many times. The V and J genes are TRBV29-1 and TRBJ2-7; D could derive from TRBD1 or TRBD2 (5 bases each). The CDR3 is made up of 12 amino acids. Germline CDR1 SQVTM, CDR2 ANQGSEA. The V gene lost 4 bases and the J gene lost 5 bases, with 12 bases spanning the gap. The CDR3 loop is CSVGPGTHEQYF. For the CDR3, the DNA is TGCAGCGTTGGACCAGGGACCCACGAGCAGTACTTC.

This clonotype was seen ten or more times. The chain carries TRBV9 and TRBJ2-7; 7 bases map to TRBD1. The CDR3 totals 15 residues. Losses at the gene ends were 0 bases for V and 1 base for J; bases not matched to a gene: 4. Germline V gives CDR1 SGDLS, CDR2 YYNGEE. Here the CDR3 reads CASSVDRQGSYEQYF. The CDR3 DNA reads TGTGCCAGCAGCGTAGATCGACAGGGTTCCTACGAGCAGTACTTC.

The table lists this clonotype with a few counts. J is TRBJ1-1 and V is TRBV6-2 or TRBV6-3, with 8 positions matching TRBD1. Trimming cost V 8 bases and J 5 bases; bases outside gene matches: 7. The germline V gene has CDR1 MNHEY and CDR2 SVGEGT. The CDR3 extends over 13 amino acids. This CDR3 is CASGWTGRTEAFF. The DNA of the CDR3 is TGTGCCAGCGGATGGACAGGGCGGACTGAAGCTTTCTTT.

Turning to this clonotype: Given a much more abundant clone one base away, this may be a read error. The conserved phenylalanine or tryptophan is not found at the CDR3 terminus, so this likely reflects a read error. The CDR3 here is CASSLPPATPPAELFY. The CDR3 DNA sequence: TGTGCCAGCAGTTTACCCCCGGCTACCCCCCCCGCGGAGCTGTTTTAT. The V call is TRBV6-2 or TRBV6-3, the J call TRBJ2-2; D is unclear. Germline CDR1 MNHEY, CDR2 SVGEGT. CDR3 length: 16 amino acids. With 4 bases removed from V and 10 bases from J, the gap between germline ends came to 22 bases.

This clonotype was counted ten times or more. This chain joins TRBV24-1 and TRBJ2-5; the D gene is possibly TRBD2 (5 bases). Deletions cut 4 bases from V and 6 bases from J, with 8 bases between. Germline CDR1 KGHDR, CDR2 SFDVKD. CDR3 length: 12 residues. CDR3 sequence: CATSEDGKTQYF. CDR3 DNA: TGTGCCACCAGTGAGGACGGGAAGACCCAGTACTTC.

This clonotype was recorded at least ten times. V usage is TRBV19 and J usage is TRBJ2-7, with D possibly TRBD1 on 5 matching bases. The germline V gene has CDR1 LNHDA and CDR2 SQIVND (reference sequence). The V and J ends lost 4 bases and 7 bases respectively, with 14 bases between them. The CDR3 extends over 13 amino acids. The CDR3 nucleotides read TGTGCCAGTAGTAGTGGTCCAGGGCTGGAGCAGTACTTC. Its protein is CASSSGPGLEQYF. Together with reference TRBV19 and TRBJ2-7, the CDR3 gives the full variable domain: DGGITQSPKYLFRKEGQNVTLSCEQNLNHDAMYWYRQDPGQGLRLIYYSQIVNDFQKGDIAEGYSVSREKKESFPLTVTSAQKNPTAFYLCASSSGPGLEQYFGPGTRLTVT.

This clonotype was observed at least ten times. The genes are TRBV9 and TRBJ2-5; 10 bases map to TRBD2. The V segment lost 4 bases and the J segment 5 bases; nucleotides outside the gene matches: 5. Germline V lookup: CDR1 SGDLS, CDR2 YYNGEE. The CDR3 covers 14 residues. In DNA, the CDR3 is TGTGCCAGCAGCCCGGGACTAGCGACGGAGACCCAGTACTTC. Its protein is CASSPGLATETQYF.

This clonotype was detected ten times or more. V is TRBV28 and J is TRBJ1-1; D gene unclear. Germline lookup yields CDR1 MDHEN and CDR2 SYDVKM. The V end was cut by 6 bases, the J end by 0 bases, with 11 bases between. The CDR3 sequence is 14 residues long. In nucleotides, the CDR3 is TGTGCCAGCAGGGTGGAAGGGATGAACACTGAAGCTTTCTTT. Its protein product is CASRVEGMNTEAFF.

This clonotype was seen many times. V usage is TRBV4-3 and J usage is TRBJ1-6, with D perhaps TRBD1 (5 bases). Per germline, CDR1 LGHNA and CDR2 YSLEER. The CDR3 sequence is 14 residues long. Trimming shortened V by 1 base and J by 8 bases, and 9 bases separated the two germline ends. The CDR3 bases are TGCGCCAGCAGCCAAGTACCCAGGGATTCACCCCTCCACTTT. Protein sequence: CASSQVPRDSPLHF.

This clonotype was counted at least ten times. The chain carries TRBV4-1 and TRBJ1-1; D not certain. CDR3 size: 16 residues. Germline V gene lookup returns CDR1 MGHRA and CDR2 YSYEKL. Trimming pared 0 bases from V and 3 bases from J, leaving 14 bases between. CDR3 nucleotide sequence: TGCGCCAGCAGCCAAGATCGGCGCCTCATGGACACTGAAGCTTTCTTT. Translated, it gives CASSQDRRLMDTEAFF.

This clonotype was picked up many times. J is TRBJ1-1 and V is TRBV6-1, with a possible D match to TRBD1 (5 bases). The CDR3 has 15 residues. The germline gives CDR1 MNHNS, CDR2 SASEGT. Trimming pared 4 bases from V and 1 base from J, leaving 13 bases between. The CDR3 sequence is CASSVTENPNTEAFF. The DNA of the CDR3 is TGTGCCAGCAGTGTGACAGAAAACCCGAACACTGAAGCTTTCTTT.